This T cell receptor beta chain was captured in a study of blood T cells in healthy people across ages (dated by TCRdb to the mid-2010s). Study-level background: In model experiments, template switching captured about one uniquely barcoded TCR beta cDNA molecule for every two T cells. Age-related changes in TCR beta repertoire diversity were measured in the study by deep sequencing normalized with unique cDNA molecular identifiers. Four age groups were formed from the donors: young (average roughly 15 years), middle-aged (approximately 42), aged (62) and long-lived (roughly 88). To avoid experimental bias, donors of different ages were spread randomly across the sequencing lanes. Two additional independent replicas of 1 million unique cDNA reads from the same blood draw were analyzed for two donors (one aged 18 to 29 and one aged 80 or older). Overall study outcomes, separate from this receptor: A strong correlation was found between observed TCR beta diversity and the percentage of naive T cells measured by flow cytometry. Estimates of total diversity based on one million sequenced T cells were considered lower bounds and underestimates. Because profiling used bulk unsorted PBMCs, naive and antigen-experienced compartments could not be compared conclusively. Compared with the aged group, the long-lived group had more naive CD4+ T cells, fewer expanded clones and increased TCR diversity, suggesting age selection. As age increased, observed TCR beta diversity per million T cells dropped in a roughly linear way, and a significant reduction was already evident by age roughly 36. Because the CMV infection status of the donors was unknown, age-related changes in expanded clonotypes may potentially have been confounded.

Library generation was performed with 5' RACE. Sequencing instrument: Illumina HiSeq 2500. A second PCR of roughly 6 to 11 cycles was run with a J-beta primer mix and a sample-barcoded 5' primer. Each TCR beta cDNA molecule received a unique molecular identifier from a template-switch 5' adaptor carrying 12 random nucleotides. At least 2.5 million CDR3-containing paired-end reads were obtained from each sample. The Mint cDNA synthesis kit, primed by a TRBC-specific oligonucleotide, was used to synthesize first-strand cDNA from all RNA. After uracil-DNA glycosylase treatment, a first 18-cycle PCR used universal primers M1SS and BC2_uni_R on all cDNA. Concerning the study's data processing: Normalization of each sample was performed by random selection of 1 million high-quality reads, each carrying a distinct molecular identifier. Instead of being binned into consensus sequences, reads that shared molecular identifiers were thrown out. MiTCR, with a Q25 quality threshold and the strictest error-elimination algorithm, was used for CDR3 identification, clonotype clustering and error correction. A nonparametric unseen species model with Euler transformation was used to estimate lower-bound total TCR beta diversity. TCRdb cleaned the public reads at Q25 with fastp, built clones with MiXCR and kept in-frame beta chains. When rows share a CDR3 protein, they turn into one entry using the most common DNA and genes. The V and J calls and clone size are TCRdb's, not the authors'. This sample is represented by more than 1 million distinct CDR3 sequences; 35% to 55% of them were singletons. The ten largest clones capture under 20% of the sample.

CDR1 and CDR2, looked up from the germline V gene, are SGHVS and FNYEAQ. V is reduced by 1 base and J by 5 bases, leaving a spacing of 7 bases between them. The cysteine opens and the phenylalanine closes a CDR3 of 13 amino acids. Solely the CDR3 DNA is kept, with 39 bases framed from the first base. Donors were approximately 42 systemically healthy Caucasian individuals from Russia aged roughly 6 to 90 years. Around 10 milliliters of peripheral blood were drawn from each donor into EDTA-treated Vacutainer tubes. Ficoll-Paque density-gradient centrifugation was used to isolate PBMCs, with at least 6 million per sample. Trizol reagent was used to extract total RNA from the PBMCs, yielding at least 5.5 micrograms per sample. For every donor, flow cytometry on a PBMC aliquot measured the percentage of naive CD45RAhigh/CD27high T cells. A note on this clonotype: What this receptor recognizes is not known. No much larger clone exists at a distance of one base, and base qualities are not known.

The specimen was blood. The source of this sequence is a woman aged 55-69 years in good health. The sequence links TRBV7-6 to TRBJ2-3, with no D gene named confidently. The CDR3 loop reads CASSLGAKDTQYF. The sequenced DNA is TGTGCCAGCAGCTTAGGGGCCAAAGATACGCAGTATTTT.